A single sample gave rise to the 7 T cell receptor beta chains below, sequenced in a study of CXCR3-negative and CXCR3-positive naive CD8 T cells. Regarding the study as a whole: The TRB CDR3s that CXCR3-positive naive cells carried were more hydrophobic than those of CXCR3-negative naive cells.

These receptors are not linked to any known antigen. UMI-labeled TRB cDNA libraries were prepared by 5' RACE. Each CDR3 protein gets one entry in TCRdb, which reprocessed the 5' RACE reads and gives no DNA. The specimen's table records some 120,000 distinct CDR3 sequences. The sequenced sample consisted of naive CXCR3+ CD8+ T cells from blood. Indicated subset: CD45RO-CCR7+CD27+CD95- naive CD8+ T cells expressing CXCR3 (TNR3+). These receptors all stem from a human donor in good health. Some clones in this sample may be carry-over from other donors' samples.

V usage is TRBV28 and J usage is TRBJ2-3; checking the TCRdb D call of TRBD1 is not possible without DNA. The germline gives CDR1 MDHEN, CDR2 SYDVKM. This CDR3 has 13 amino acids. CDR3 amino acids: CASYPDGADTQYF. Variable domain in full (rest from reference TRBV28 and TRBJ2-3): DVKVTQSSRYLVKRTGEKVFLECVQDMDHENMFWYRQDPGLGLRLIYFSYDVKMKEKGDIPEGYSVSREKKERFSLILESASTNQTSMYLCASYPDGADTQYFGPGTRLTVL.

The chain recombines TRBV20-1 with TRBJ2-4; no DNA is available, so the TRBD1 call from TCRdb remains unchecked. This CDR3 has 13 amino acids. CDR1 and CDR2 (germline): DFQATT, SNEGSKA (reference sequence). CDR3 loop: CSAWDRGLYEQYF.

The chain has TRBV29-1 and TRBJ1-2; the TCRdb call, TRBD1, lacks DNA for checking. Germline CDR1 SQVTM, CDR2 ANQGSEA. The CDR3 length is 13 residues. CDR3: CSAEGQGVNGYTF. The variable domain in full, completed from reference TRBV29-1 and TRBJ1-2, reads SAVISQKPSRDICQRGTSLTIQCQVDSQVTMMFWYRQQPGQSLTLIATANQGSEATYESGFVIDKFPISRPNLTFSTLTVSNMSPEDSSIYLCSAEGQGVNGYTFGSGTRLTVV.

The rearrangement uses TRBV7-9 and TRBJ1-1; TCRdb gives TRBD1 as the D gene, but with no DNA this cannot be confirmed. This CDR3 has 14 amino acids. CDR1 and CDR2 (germline): SEHNR, FQNEAQ (reference sequence). The CDR3: CASSPNRDPTEAFF.

The chain combines TRBV7-8 with TRBJ2-7. Germline V gene sequence: CDR1 SGHVS, CDR2 FQNEAQ. The length of the CDR3 is 15 residues. This chain's CDR3 is CASSTHRTSSYEQYF. Combining the CDR3 with reference TRBV7-8 and TRBJ2-7 gives the whole variable domain GAGVSQSPRYKVAKRGQDVALRCDPISGHVSLFWYQQALGQGPEFLTYFQNEAQLDKSGLPSDRFFAERPEGSVSTLKIQRTQQEDSAVYLCASSTHRTSSYEQYFGPGTRLTVT.

This sequence joins TRBV28 and TRBJ2-1; there is no DNA to check the TCRdb D call of TRBD2. CDR1 is MDHEN and CDR2 is SYDVKM in the germline V gene. This CDR3 is built from 12 residues. CDR3 in amino acids: CASSLPAGEQFF.

The chain joins TRBV30 to TRBJ1-1. The germline V gene encodes CDR1 GTSNPN and CDR2 SVGIG (reference sequence). The CDR3 contains 13 residues. The CDR3: CAWSSLMNTEAFF.